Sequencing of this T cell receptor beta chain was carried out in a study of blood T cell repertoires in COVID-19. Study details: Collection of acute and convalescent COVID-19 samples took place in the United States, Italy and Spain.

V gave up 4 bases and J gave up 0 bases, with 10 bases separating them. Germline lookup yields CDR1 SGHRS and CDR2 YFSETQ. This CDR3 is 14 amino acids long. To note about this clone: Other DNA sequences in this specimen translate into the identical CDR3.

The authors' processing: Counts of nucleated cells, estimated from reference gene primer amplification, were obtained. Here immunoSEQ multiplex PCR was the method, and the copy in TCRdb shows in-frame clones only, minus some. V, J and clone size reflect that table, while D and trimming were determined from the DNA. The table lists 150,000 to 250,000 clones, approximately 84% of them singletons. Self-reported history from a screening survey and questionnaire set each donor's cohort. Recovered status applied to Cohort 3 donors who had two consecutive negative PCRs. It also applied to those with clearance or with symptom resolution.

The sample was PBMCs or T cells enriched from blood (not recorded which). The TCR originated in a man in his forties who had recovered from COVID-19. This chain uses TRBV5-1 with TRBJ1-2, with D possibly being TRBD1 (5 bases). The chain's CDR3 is CASSLAGANYGYTF. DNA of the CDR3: TGCGCCAGCAGCCTGGCGGGGGCTAACTATGGCTACACCTTC.